The clone carrying this T cell receptor (beta chain) showed up just a few times. This CDR3 has 15 residues. Germline-derived CDR1 and CDR2 are SGDLS and YYNGEE. With 1 base removed from V and 2 bases from J, the gap between germline ends came to 10 bases. The data belong to a study of blood T cells in healthy people across ages. Together with a sample-barcoded 5' primer, a J-beta primer mix was included in a second PCR lasting roughly 6 to 12 cycles. Each CDR3 protein is one row after TCRdb ran MiXCR on the 5' RACE reads. The sample yields hundreds of thousands of distinct CDR3 sequences, around 48% seen once.

Sequenced: blood. This chain connects TRBV9 to TRBJ2-1; D perhaps matches TRBD2 (6 bases). This clonotype was sampled from an elderly man in good health. The CDR3: CASSVTGSPYNEQFF. In DNA, the CDR3 is TGTGCCAGCAGCGTAACCGGGAGCCCCTACAATGAGCAGTTCTTC.